These 9 T cell receptor beta chains came from one sample sequenced in a study of immune evolution from preneoplasia to lung adenocarcinoma. Sequenced by immunoSEQ multiplex PCR; TCRdb stores in-frame clones only, minus some. The repertoire holds about 4,000 clones, roughly half seen once, with 7% to 8% in the top ten. Sequences were obtained from FFPE normal lung tissue adjacent to the tumor. The receptors originated from a person in their fifties with lung adenocarcinoma.

This chain uses TRBV5-1 with TRBJ1-1; 11 nucleotides align to TRBD1. The germline V gene encodes CDR1 SGHRS and CDR2 YFSETQ. The CDR3 covers 14 residues. J lost 11 bases, V lost 4 bases, and 10 bases had no gene match. The CDR3 protein is CASSDGDRGWMAFF. In DNA form, the CDR3 reads TGCGCCAGCAGCGACGGGGACAGGGGGTGGATGGCTTTCTTT.

The chain carries TRBV11-2 and TRBJ1-5, with unresolved D. V shed 3 bases and J shed 2 bases, with 8 bases lying between them. Looked up from germline, CDR1 is SGHAT and CDR2 is FQNNGV. The CDR3 length is 14 residues. The CDR3 nucleotides are TGTGCCAGCAGCTTGGACGGGGGCAATCAGCCCCAGCATTTT. Translation gives CASSLDGGNQPQHF.

The rearrangement uses TRBV5-1 and TRBJ1-4, with 10 bases identical to TRBD1. J was trimmed by 8 bases and V by 0 bases; bases with no gene match: 7. The CDR3 extends over 16 amino acids. Germline V gives CDR1 SGHRS, CDR2 YFSETQ. The DNA of the CDR3 is TGCGCCAGCAGCTTGGTGCCGACAGGGGGCGACGAAAAACTGTTTTTT. Encoded protein: CASSLVPTGGDEKLFF.

The chain carries TRBV5-1 and TRBJ1-1; the D is unclear. Germline lookup yields CDR1 SGHRS and CDR2 YFSETQ. This CDR3 has 14 amino acids. Deletions cut 4 bases from V and 5 bases from J, with 15 bases between. This CDR3 reads CASSLSEGSTEAFF. The CDR3 DNA sequence: TGCGCCAGCAGCCTAAGCGAGGGATCGACTGAAGCTTTCTTT. The full variable domain, rest sourced from reference TRBV5-1 and TRBJ1-1, is KAGVTQTPRYLIKTRGQQVTLSCSPISGHRSVSWYQQTPGQGLQFLFEYFSETQRNKGNFPGRFSGRQFSNSRSEMNVSTLELGDSALYLCASSLSEGSTEAFFGQGTRLTVV.

This chain uses TRBV10-2 with TRBJ1-1, with 10 bases aligning to TRBD1. CDR3 length: 13 residues. CDR1 and CDR2 (germline): WSHSY, SAAADI. The trim removed 5 bases at V and 7 bases at J, leaving 4 bases unmatched. In DNA, the CDR3 is TGCGCCAGCAGTAAAGGACAGGGGGGTGAAGCTTTCTTT. As protein: CASSKGQGGEAFF.

The CDR3 protein is CASSQDEAETSTDTQYF. CDR3 nucleotides: TGTGCCAGCAGCCAAGATGAGGCAGAGACATCCACAGATACGCAGTATTTT. The chain has TRBV14 and TRBJ2-3; no clear D. The germline V and J ends were trimmed by 0 bases and 2 bases, with 15 bases remaining between them. Germline loops: CDR1 SGHDN, CDR2 FVKESK. The CDR3 has 17 residues.

V and J are TRBV5-1 and TRBJ2-7; tentatively, D is TRBD1 or TRBD2 (5 bases each). Trimming shortened V by 7 bases and J by 1 base, and 18 bases separated the two germline ends. Germline-derived CDR1 and CDR2 are SGHRS and YFSETQ. The CDR3 is 15 amino acids. In nucleotides, the CDR3 is TGCGCCAGCTGCCGGGGCCACACTTTATCCTACGAGCAGTACTTC. Amino acids: CASCRGHTLSYEQYF.

J is TRBJ1-1 and V is TRBV7-6; D perhaps matches TRBD1 (6 bases). The CDR3 runs to 18 residues. Germline V gives CDR1 SGHVS, CDR2 FNYEAQ. Trimming removed 0 bases at V and 1 base at J, with 18 bases between. The CDR3 here is CASSLASGQRGPNTEAFF. The CDR3 DNA is TGTGCCAGCAGCTTAGCCTCCGGACAGCGCGGACCGAACACTGAAGCTTTCTTT.

The chain carries TRBV4-1 and TRBJ2-3; D is ambiguous. Germline-derived CDR1 and CDR2 are MGHRA and YSYEKL. The CDR3 runs 15 residues. V was clipped by 6 bases and J by 0 bases, with 13 bases between them. The CDR3 nucleotides are TGCGCCAGCAGAAAAGCCCCGTCGAGCACAGATACGCAGTATTTT. Translated, it gives CASRKAPSSTDTQYF.